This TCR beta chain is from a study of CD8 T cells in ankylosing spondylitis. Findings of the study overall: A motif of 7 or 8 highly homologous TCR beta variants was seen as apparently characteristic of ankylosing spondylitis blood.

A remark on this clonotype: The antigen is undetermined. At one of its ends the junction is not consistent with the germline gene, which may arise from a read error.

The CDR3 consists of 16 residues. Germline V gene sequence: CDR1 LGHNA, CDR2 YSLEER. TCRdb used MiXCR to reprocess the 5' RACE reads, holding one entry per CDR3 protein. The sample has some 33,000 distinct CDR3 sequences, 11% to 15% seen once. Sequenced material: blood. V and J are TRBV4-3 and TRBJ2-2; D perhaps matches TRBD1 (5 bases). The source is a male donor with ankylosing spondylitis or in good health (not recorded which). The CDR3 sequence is CASNQEPQGSAGELFF. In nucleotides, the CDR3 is TGCGCCAGCAACCAAGAGCCCCAGGGTTCTGCCGGGGAGCTGTTTTTT.